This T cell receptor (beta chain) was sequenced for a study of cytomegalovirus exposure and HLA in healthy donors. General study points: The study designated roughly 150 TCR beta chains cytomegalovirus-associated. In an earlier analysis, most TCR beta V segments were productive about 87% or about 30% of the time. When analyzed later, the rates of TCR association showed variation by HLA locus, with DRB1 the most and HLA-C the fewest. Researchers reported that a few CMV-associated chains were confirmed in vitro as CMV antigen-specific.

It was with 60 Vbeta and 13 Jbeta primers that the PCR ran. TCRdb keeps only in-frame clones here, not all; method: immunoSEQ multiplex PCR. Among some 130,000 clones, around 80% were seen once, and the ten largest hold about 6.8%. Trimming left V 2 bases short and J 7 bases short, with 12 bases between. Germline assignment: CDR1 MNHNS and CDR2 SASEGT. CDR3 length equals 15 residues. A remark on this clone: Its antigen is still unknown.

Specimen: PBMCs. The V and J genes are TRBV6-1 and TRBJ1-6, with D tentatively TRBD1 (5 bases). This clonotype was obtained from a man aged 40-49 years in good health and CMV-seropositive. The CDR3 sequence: CASSELGEGNSPLHF. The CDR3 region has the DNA TGTGCCAGCAGTGAACTCGGGGAGGGGAATTCACCCCTCCACTTT.